A single sample gave rise to the 19 T cell receptor beta chains below, sequenced in a study of blood T cell repertoires in COVID-19. Using immunoSEQ multiplex PCR, the repertoire was profiled, and TCRdb retains in-frame clones only, with some absent. The sample has around 300,000 clones; about 90% are singletons. Sequences were obtained from peripheral blood. These receptors originate from a woman aged 30 to 39 with COVID-19, enrolled during active disease.

The chain couples TRBV25-1 to TRBJ1-2; D gene ambiguous. Germline V gene data show CDR1 as MGHDK and CDR2 as SYGVNS. The V and J ends lost 8 bases and 6 bases respectively, with 19 bases between them. This CDR3 has 14 amino acids. CDR3 bases: TGTGCCAGCCCTGAAAATCGACTCCCGCATGGCTACACCTTC. Amino acid sequence: CASPENRLPHGYTF.

Note on this clone: One junction end disagrees with the germline gene, perhaps due to a read error. The sample contains more than one DNA sequence encoding this CDR3. This chain links TRBV27 with TRBJ1-5, with 7 bases that match TRBD1. The CDR3 is 15 residues long. Germline loops: CDR1 MNHEY, CDR2 SMNVEV (reference sequence). This chain's CDR3 is CASSYRGTANQPQHF. CDR3 in DNA: TGCGCCAGCAGTTACAGAGGGACAGCGAATCAGCCCCAGCATTTT.

The chain joins TRBV10-1 to TRBJ2-7, with TRBD1 identical over 7 bases. The germline V gene encodes CDR1 WNHNN and CDR2 SYGVQD (reference sequence). The CDR3 runs to 16 residues. V shed 4 bases and J 2 bases; nucleotides not matched to a gene: 11. The CDR3 sequence is CASSVGAYRGPYEQYF. The DNA for the CDR3 is TGCGCCAGCAGTGTCGGAGCGTACAGGGGTCCCTACGAGCAGTACTTC.

Comment on this clone: Within the sample, other DNA sequences also encode this same CDR3. This chain uses TRBV7-8 with TRBJ2-1; TRBD2 might be the D (7 bases). V was cut by 1 base and J by 4 bases, with 14 bases left in between. From germline, CDR1 is SGHVS and CDR2 FQNEAQ. The CDR3 has 16 amino acids. CDR3 region: CASSLGGLADYNEQFF. The CDR3 DNA is TGTGCCAGCAGCTTAGGGGGGCTAGCGGATTACAATGAGCAGTTCTTC.

This clone has only a few counts. V and J are TRBV2 and TRBJ2-5, with D possibly being TRBD2 (6 bases). V lost 6 bases to trimming and J lost 3 bases, with 8 bases between them. The CDR3 consists of 12 residues. Germline CDR1 is SNHLY and CDR2 is FYNNEI. The CDR3 region has the DNA TGTGCCAGCAGGCGGGGCAAAGAGACCCAGTACTTC. It yields the protein CASRRGKETQYF.

The chain carries TRBV5-4 and TRBJ2-7, with 8 bases identical to TRBD2. CDR1 SGHNT and CDR2 YYREEE come from the germline V gene (reference sequence). V shed 0 bases, J shed 5 bases, and the junction held 4 bases outside the gene matches. This CDR3 is 14 amino acids long. Here the CDR3 DNA reads TGTGCCAGCAGCTTGGGCGGGAGGATTGACGAGCAGTACTTC. Amino acid sequence: CASSLGGRIDEQYF.

V usage is TRBV6-5 and J usage is TRBJ1-1; 9 nucleotides align to TRBD1. The CDR3 has 14 amino acids. V lost 6 bases, J lost 4 bases, and 6 bases stayed unmatched. Germline CDR1 MNHEY, CDR2 SVGAGI. In DNA form, the CDR3 reads TGTGCCAGCAGACTGGGACAGGGATTCACTGAAGCTTTCTTT. Its protein is CASRLGQGFTEAFF.

Only a few counts were recorded for this clone. This chain links TRBV18 with TRBJ2-3, with unresolved D. V was trimmed by 2 bases and J by 0 bases, leaving 9 bases between them. The CDR3 consists of 15 residues. Germline assignment: CDR1 KGHSH and CDR2 LQKENI. In nucleotides, the CDR3 is TGTGCCAGCTCACCAAGTAGCATCAGCACAGATACGCAGTATTTT. It is translated as CASSPSSISTDTQYF.

The chain recombines TRBV3-1 (or the pseudogene TRBV3-2) with TRBJ2-5, with 7 nucleotides matching TRBD1. The CDR3 is made up of 15 amino acids. Germline CDR1 is LGHDT and CDR2 is YNNKEL (reference sequence). J was trimmed by 1 base and V by 4 bases; bases with no gene match: 6. The CDR3 sequence is CASSPRGRRQETQYF. DNA for the CDR3: TGTGCCAGCAGCCCGAGGGGGCGGCGCCAAGAGACCCAGTACTTC.

The chain uses TRBV12-3 or TRBV12-4 and TRBJ1-2, with D perhaps TRBD1 (5 bases). CDR3 length: 12 amino acids. The V end lost 3 bases, the J end lost 5 bases, and 7 bases lay between the germline ends. The CDR3 coding sequence is TGTGCCAGCAGTTTGGCAGGGTATGGCTACACCTTC. Protein product: CASSLAGYGYTF.

This clone came up once. The chain uses TRBV2 and TRBJ1-5; D is unclear. This CDR3 contains 12 residues. V shed 6 bases and J shed 5 bases, with 8 bases lying between them. Germline-derived CDR1 and CDR2 are SNHLY and FYNNEI. The CDR3 bases are TGTGCCAGCAGAGGTGCGGATCAGCCCCAGCATTTT. Protein product: CASRGADQPQHF.

This chain connects TRBV28 to TRBJ2-7; 7 nucleotides line up with TRBD1. V was pared by 2 bases and J by 2 bases, with 9 bases of the junction left unmatched. The germline gives CDR1 MDHEN, CDR2 SYDVKM. This CDR3 has 16 residues. The CDR3 nucleotides are TGTGCCAGCAGTTTAGTGGGACAGACCAGACCCTACGAGCAGTACTTC. As protein: CASSLVGQTRPYEQYF.

This chain uses TRBV30 with TRBJ2-1; 8 bases map to TRBD1. Germline loops: CDR1 GTSNPN, CDR2 SVGIG (reference sequence). V lost 5 bases and J lost 0; bases outside the gene matches: 3. CDR3 length: 14 amino acids. The CDR3 coding sequence is TGTGCCTGGCAGGGGGCGACCTCCTACAATGAGCAGTTCTTC. Translating gives CAWQGATSYNEQFF.

Only a few counts were recorded for this clone. The gene calls are TRBV23-1 and TRBJ2-3, with 8 bases lining up with TRBD2. TRBV23-1 is an open reading frame, and its role is uncertain. This CDR3 is built from 13 residues. Germline trimming cut 9 bases from V and 2 bases from J; bases unmatched to any gene: 4. CDR3 DNA sequence: TGCGCCAGAGCGGGAGTTTACACAGATACGCAGTATTTT. Protein: CARAGVYTDTQYF.

V gene TRBV6-4 combines with J gene TRBJ1-1, with no clear D. Germline lookup yields CDR1 MRHNA and CDR2 SNTAGT. Trimming removed 2 bases from V and 4 bases from J, with 5 bases in between. The CDR3 covers 12 residues. Written as DNA, the CDR3 is TGTGCCAGCAGTGACCTTCGCACTGAAGCTTTCTTT. It specifies CASSDLRTEAFF.

The chain couples TRBV24-1 to TRBJ1-2, with TRBD1 matching over 8 bases. V lost 4 bases and J lost 4; bases outside the gene matches: 10. In germline, CDR1 is KGHDR, CDR2 SFDVKD. The CDR3 runs to 16 residues. The CDR3 loop reads CATSDNTGTGSYGYTF. CDR3 DNA sequence: TGTGCCACCAGTGACAATACCGGGACAGGAAGCTATGGCTACACCTTC.

V gene TRBV3-1 (or the pseudogene TRBV3-2) combines with J gene TRBJ2-7, with 10 bases fitting TRBD2. The germline V gene has CDR1 LGHDT and CDR2 YNNKEL (reference sequence). The CDR3 length is 16 residues. V shed 3 bases, J shed 5 bases, and the junction held 10 bases outside the gene matches. As DNA, the CDR3 is TGTGCCAGCAGCCAGGGACCCCTAGCGGGAGTCGACGAGCAGTACTTC. Protein sequence: CASSQGPLAGVDEQYF.

The V call is TRBV19, the J call TRBJ1-2; 7 positions match TRBD1. Germline-derived CDR1 and CDR2 are LNHDA and SQIVND (reference sequence). The trim removed 5 bases at V and 3 bases at J, leaving 12 bases unmatched. The CDR3 has 16 amino acids. The CDR3 DNA is TGTGCCAGTAGTTCCTCGCTAAACAGGGGTCACTATGGCTACACCTTC. Protein sequence: CASSSSLNRGHYGYTF.

This rearrangement joins TRBV3-1 (or the pseudogene TRBV3-2) to TRBJ1-6, with a possible D match to TRBD1 (6 bases). V lost 2 bases to trimming and J lost 15 bases, with 11 bases between them. The CDR3 contains 12 residues. CDR1 and CDR2 (germline): LGHDT, YNNKEL (reference sequence). CDR3 residues: CASSQLGGHLHF. In nucleotides, the CDR3 is TGTGCCAGCAGCCAATTGGGGGGGCACCTCCACTTT.